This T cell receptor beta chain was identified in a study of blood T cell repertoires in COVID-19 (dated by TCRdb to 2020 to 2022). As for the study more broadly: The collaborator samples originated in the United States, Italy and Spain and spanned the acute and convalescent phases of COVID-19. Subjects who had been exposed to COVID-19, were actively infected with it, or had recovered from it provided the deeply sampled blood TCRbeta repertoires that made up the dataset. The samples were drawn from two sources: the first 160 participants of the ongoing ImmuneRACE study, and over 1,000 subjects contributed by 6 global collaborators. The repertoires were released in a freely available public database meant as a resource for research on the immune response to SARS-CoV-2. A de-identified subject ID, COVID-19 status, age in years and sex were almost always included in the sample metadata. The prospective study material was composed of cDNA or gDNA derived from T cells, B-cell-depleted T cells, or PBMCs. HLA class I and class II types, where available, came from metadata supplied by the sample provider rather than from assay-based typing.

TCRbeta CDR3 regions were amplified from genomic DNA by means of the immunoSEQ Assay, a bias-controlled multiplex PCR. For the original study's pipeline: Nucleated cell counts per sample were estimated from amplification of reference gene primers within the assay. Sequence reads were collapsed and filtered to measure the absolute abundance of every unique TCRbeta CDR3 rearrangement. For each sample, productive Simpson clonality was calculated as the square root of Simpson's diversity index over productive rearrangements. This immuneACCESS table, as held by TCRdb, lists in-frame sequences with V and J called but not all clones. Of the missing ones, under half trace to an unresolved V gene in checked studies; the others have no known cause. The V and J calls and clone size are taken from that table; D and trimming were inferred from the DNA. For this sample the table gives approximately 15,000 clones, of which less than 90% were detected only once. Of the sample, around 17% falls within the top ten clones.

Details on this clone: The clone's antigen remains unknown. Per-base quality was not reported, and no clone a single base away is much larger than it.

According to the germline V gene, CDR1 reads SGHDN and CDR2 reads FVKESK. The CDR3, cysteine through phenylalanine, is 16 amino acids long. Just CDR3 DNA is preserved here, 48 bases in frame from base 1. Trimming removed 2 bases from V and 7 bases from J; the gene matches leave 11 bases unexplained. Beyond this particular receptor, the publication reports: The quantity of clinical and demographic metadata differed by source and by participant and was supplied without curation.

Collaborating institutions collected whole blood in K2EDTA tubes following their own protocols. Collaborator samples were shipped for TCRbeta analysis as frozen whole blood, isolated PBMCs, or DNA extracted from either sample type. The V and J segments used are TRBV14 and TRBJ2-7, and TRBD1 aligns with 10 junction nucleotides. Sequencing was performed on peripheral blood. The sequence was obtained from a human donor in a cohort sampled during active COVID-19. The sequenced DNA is TGTGCCAGCAGCCAACCACTCCGGGACAGGGGCGGTGAGCAGTACTTC. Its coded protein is CASSQPLRDRGGEQYF.